This T cell receptor (beta chain) was identified during a study of T cells in Graves' hyperthyroidism and ophthalmopathy. CDR3 length equals 16 residues. J gave up 1 base and V 3 bases, and 11 bases lay outside the gene matches. Germline V gene lookup returns CDR1 SQVTM and CDR2 ANQGSEA. Study-level points and caveats: In simple terms, a model built on 13 V-J features told ophthalmopathy apart from stable hyperthyroidism. Among thyroid clonotypes expanded above 0.001, most also appeared in blood.

In the case of this clonotype: Its specificity is not known.

The TCR beta CDR3 regions underwent amplification using RNA transcripts as the source. When the TCR CDR3 underwent first-round RT-PCR, the HTBI primer set was used. TCRdb reanalysed the multiplex PCR reads using MiXCR and keeps one entry per CDR3 protein. The sample includes some 510,000 distinct CDR3 sequences, about a fifth seen only once; the top ten take about a quarter. Newly diagnosed hyperthyroidism, duration under 2 months, in patients aged 18 to 65. Investigators excluded patients with uncontrolled infection, other autoimmune disease, pregnancy or lactation. The gene calls are TRBV29-1 and TRBJ1-2; 7 nucleotides line up with TRBD1. The material sequenced was blood. The receptor was isolated from a man aged 18 to 35 with Graves' hyperthyroidism. The CDR3, as DNA: TGCAGCGTTGAGTGGGGACAGCCGTCAATTAACTATGGCTACACCTTC. It is translated as CSVEWGQPSINYGYTF.